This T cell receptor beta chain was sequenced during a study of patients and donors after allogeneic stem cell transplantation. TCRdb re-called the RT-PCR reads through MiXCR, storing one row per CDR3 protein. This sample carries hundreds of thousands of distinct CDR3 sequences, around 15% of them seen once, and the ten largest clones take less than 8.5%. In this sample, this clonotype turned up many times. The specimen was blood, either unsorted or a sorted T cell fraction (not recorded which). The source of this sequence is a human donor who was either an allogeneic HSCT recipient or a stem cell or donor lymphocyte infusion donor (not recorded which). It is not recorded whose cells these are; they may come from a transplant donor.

CDR3 residues: CASSLGTSGVNEQFF. CDR3 DNA sequence: TGTGCCAGCAGCTTGGGGACTAGCGGAGTCAATGAGCAGTTCTTC. The chain joins TRBV7-2 to TRBJ2-1; 11 nucleotides align to TRBD2. The CDR3 sequence is 15 residues long. V was pared by 3 bases and J by 6 bases, with 4 bases of the junction left unmatched. Germline V gene data show CDR1 as SGHTA and CDR2 as FQGNSA.